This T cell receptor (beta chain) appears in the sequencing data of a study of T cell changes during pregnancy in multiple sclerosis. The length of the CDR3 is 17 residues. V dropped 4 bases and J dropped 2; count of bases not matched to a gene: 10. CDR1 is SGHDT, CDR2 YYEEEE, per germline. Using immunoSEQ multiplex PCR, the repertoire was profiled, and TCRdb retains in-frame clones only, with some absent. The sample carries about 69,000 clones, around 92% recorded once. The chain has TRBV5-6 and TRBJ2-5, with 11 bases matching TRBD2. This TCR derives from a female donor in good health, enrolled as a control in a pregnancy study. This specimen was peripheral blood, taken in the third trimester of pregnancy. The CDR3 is CASSAEQGLAVQETQYF. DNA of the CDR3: TGTGCCAGCAGCGCTGAGCAGGGACTAGCGGTTCAAGAGACCCAGTACTTC.